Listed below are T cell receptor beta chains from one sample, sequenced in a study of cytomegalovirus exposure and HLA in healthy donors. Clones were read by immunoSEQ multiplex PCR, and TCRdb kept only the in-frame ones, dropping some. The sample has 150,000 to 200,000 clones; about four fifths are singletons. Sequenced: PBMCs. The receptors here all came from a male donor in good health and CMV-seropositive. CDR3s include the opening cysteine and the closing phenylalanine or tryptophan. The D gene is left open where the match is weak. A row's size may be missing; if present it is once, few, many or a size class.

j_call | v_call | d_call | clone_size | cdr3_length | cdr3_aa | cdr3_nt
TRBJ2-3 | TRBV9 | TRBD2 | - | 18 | CASSSPVRGEPRTDTQYF | TGTGCCAGCAGCTCCCCTGTCCGGGGGGAACCTCGCACAGATACGCAGTATTTT
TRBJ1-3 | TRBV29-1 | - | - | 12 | CSVDSSGNTIYF | TGCAGCGTGGACAGCTCTGGAAACACCATATATTTT
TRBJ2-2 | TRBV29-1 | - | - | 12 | CSASSDLGELFF | TGCAGCGCTTCTAGCGACCTGGGGGAGCTGTTTTTT
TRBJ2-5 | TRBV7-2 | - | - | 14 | CASSLGRTQETQYF | TGTGCCAGCAGCTTGGGCAGAACCCAAGAGACCCAGTACTTC
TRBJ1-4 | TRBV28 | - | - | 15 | CASSTQGLTNEKLFF | TGTGCCAGCAGTACGCAGGGGTTAACTAATGAAAAACTGTTTTTT
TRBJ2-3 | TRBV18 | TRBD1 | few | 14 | CASSPLTGADTQYF | TGTGCCAGCTCACCACTTACAGGGGCAGATACGCAGTATTTT
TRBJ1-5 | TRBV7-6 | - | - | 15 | CASSLLRDSNQPQHF | TGTGCCAGCAGCTTACTTCGGGATAGCAATCAGCCCCAGCATTTT
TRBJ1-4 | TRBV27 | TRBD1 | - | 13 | CASSHRGDEKLFF | TGTGCCAGCAGTCACAGGGGGGACGAAAAACTGTTTTTT
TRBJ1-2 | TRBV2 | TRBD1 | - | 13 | CATAQGVFDGYTF | TGTGCCACCGCCCAGGGGGTCTTCGATGGCTACACCTTC
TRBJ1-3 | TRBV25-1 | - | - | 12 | CASRMEGNTIYF | TGTGCCAGTAGAATGGAGGGAAACACCATATATTTT